This entry lists 5 T cell receptor beta chains sequenced from one sample in a study of beta chain features in type 1 diabetes. The sequenced template was cDNA made from the entire isolated RNA. TCRdb keeps only in-frame clones here, not all; method: immunoSEQ multiplex PCR. The sample lists roughly 350,000 clones, 8% to 13% occurring once. Input material: naive CD4+ T cells from blood. Source of these receptors: a young woman in good health.

The rearrangement links TRBV18 to TRBJ1-5; 7 bases line up with TRBD1. The CDR3 extends over 15 amino acids. CDR1 and CDR2 from the germline V gene are KGHSH and LQKENI. Trimming took 3 bases from V and 0 from J; bases not matched to a gene: 2. CDR3 sequence (DNA): TGTGCCAGCTCACCGGGACAGATTAGCAATCAGCCCCAGCATTTT. Translated: CASSPGQISNQPQHF.

Only a few counts were recorded for this clone. This sequence joins TRBV28 and TRBJ1-1; D is unclear. V gave up 10 bases and J gave up 4 bases, with 16 bases separating them. The CDR3 has 13 residues. Germline CDR1 is MDHEN and CDR2 is SYDVKM. The CDR3 here is CAIFSGYGTEAFF. DNA for the CDR3: TGTGCCATCTTCTCAGGTTATGGCACTGAAGCTTTCTTT. The whole variable domain, filled in from reference TRBV28 and TRBJ1-1, reads DVKVTQSSRYLVKRTGEKVFLECVQDMDHENMFWYRQDPGLGLRLIYFSYDVKMKEKGDIPEGYSVSREKKERFSLILESASTNQTSMYLCAIFSGYGTEAFFGQGTRLTVV.

This clone occurred a few times. This CDR3 is CASSSNQGLVYGYTF. In DNA form, the CDR3 reads TGTGCCAGCAGCTCAAACCAAGGTCTAGTCTATGGCTACACCTTC. The rearrangement joins TRBV9 to TRBJ1-2; D is unresolved. Trimming shortened V by 4 bases and J by 4 bases, and 17 bases separated the two germline ends. The CDR3 runs to 15 residues. Germline values: CDR1 SGDLS, CDR2 YYNGEE. The whole variable domain, filled in from reference TRBV9 and TRBJ1-2, reads DSGVTQTPKHLITATGQRVTLRCSPRSGDLSVYWYQQSLDQGLQFLIQYYNGEERAKGNILERFSAQQFPDLHSELNLSSLELGDSALYFCASSSNQGLVYGYTFGSGTRLTVV.

The genes are TRBV15 and TRBJ2-7; TRBD2 matches at 10 bases. V lost 2 bases and J lost 0; bases outside the gene matches: 4. Looked up from germline, CDR1 is LNHNV and CDR2 is YYDKDF (reference sequence). There are 16 residues in the CDR3. Written as DNA, the CDR3 is TGTGCCACCAGCAGACTAGCGGGAGCCAGCTCCTACGAGCAGTACTTC. It encodes CATSRLAGASSYEQYF.

This clone was seen more than once but under ten times. J is TRBJ2-2 and V is TRBV4-3, with 10 bases lining up with TRBD2. Per the germline V gene, CDR1 is LGHNA and CDR2 is YSLEER. V lost 0 bases to trimming and J lost 4 bases; unmatched junction nucleotides: 8. The CDR3 length is 18 residues. CDR3 DNA: TGCGCCAGCAGCCAAGATCATCCTAGCGGGAGTTCCACCGGGGAGCTGTTTTTT. Protein: CASSQDHPSGSSTGELFF.